This TCR beta chain was sequenced in a study of OX40 agonist ivuxolimab in advanced cancers. V lost 2 bases to trimming and J lost 2 bases, with 10 bases between them. Germline assignment: CDR1 MNHEY and CDR2 SMNVEV (reference sequence). This CDR3 is built from 14 residues. The repertoire was sequenced with immunoSEQ multiplex PCR; TCRdb's copy has only in-frame clones and lacks some. The sample holds about 26,000 clones, more than 60% seen once. The material was CD4+ or CD8+ T cells sorted from blood, obtained in a trial of the OX40 agonist ivuxolimab. The sequence came from an adult with an advanced solid tumor such as melanoma, head and neck, liver or kidney cancer. The gene calls are TRBV27 and TRBJ2-7; no firm D call. The CDR3 spells CASSLIAGTYEQYF. Here the CDR3 DNA reads TGTGCCAGCAGTTTAATAGCCGGTACCTACGAGCAGTACTTC.